These 22 T cell receptor beta chains were all obtained from the same sample, sequenced in a study of early T cells in non-severe SARS-CoV-2 infection. TCRdb itself ran the 5' RACE reads through MiXCR, one entry per CDR3 protein. The sample lists approximately 66,000 distinct CDR3 sequences, around 14% occurring once. The sequenced material came from whole blood. The source is an adult who was a healthcare worker with PCR-confirmed SARS-CoV-2 infection or an uninfected control (not recorded which).

This clonotype showed up just a few times. This chain connects TRBV10-3 to TRBJ1-3; D gene ambiguous. The ends were cut back, 6 bases at V and 0 bases at J, with 9 bases in the middle. The CDR3 is 14 residues long. Germline V gene data show CDR1 as ENHRY and CDR2 as SYGVKD. The DNA for the CDR3 is TGTGCCATCAGAAACTCTTTCTCTGGAAACACCATATATTTT. Encoded protein: CAIRNSFSGNTIYF.

This clonotype showed up just a few times. The chain carries TRBV5-4 and TRBJ1-2, with a weak D call TRBD1 (5 bases). With 4 bases removed from V and 5 bases from J, the gap between germline ends came to 12 bases. The CDR3 totals 13 residues. Germline V lookup: CDR1 SGHNT, CDR2 YYREEE (reference sequence). The CDR3 nucleotides read TGTGCCAGCAGCCCGGACACGCAATATGGCTACACCTTC. Its protein is CASSPDTQYGYTF.

This clonotype has a count of ten or more. The chain links TRBV11-2 to TRBJ1-2; TRBD1 might be the D (5 bases). Looked up from germline, CDR1 is SGHAT and CDR2 is FQNNGV. The CDR3 is 16 residues long. V dropped 8 bases and J dropped 6 bases, with 25 bases sitting between them. DNA for the CDR3: TGTGCCAGCGGCACGATTGATGCAGGGAGAAATCATGGCTACACCTTC. This translates into CASGTIDAGRNHGYTF.

This clonotype has a count of ten or more. The chain recombines TRBV11-3 with TRBJ2-1, with D maybe TRBD1 (6 bases). Germline CDR1 and CDR2: SGHNT and YENEEA. The CDR3 has 14 residues. Trimming removed 5 bases from V and 3 bases from J, with 11 bases in between. The DNA of the CDR3 is TGTGCCAGCAGCCGAGCAGGGGTCTACAATGAGCAGTTCTTC. This translates into CASSRAGVYNEQFF.

V and J are TRBV10-2 and TRBJ2-2; a possible D gene is TRBD2 (6 bases). Trimming took off 7 bases at V and 3 bases at J, with 15 bases between the two ends. CDR1 and CDR2 (germline): WSHSY, SAAADI. This CDR3 has 15 residues. The CDR3 reads CASTSGGRYTGELFF. The CDR3 region has the DNA TGCGCCAGCACGTCCGGGGGTCGATACACCGGGGAGCTGTTTTTT.

This clonotype was seen more than once but under ten times. This chain joins TRBV28 and TRBJ1-5; 7 bases fit TRBD1. CDR3 size: 15 residues. The germline V gene encodes CDR1 MDHEN and CDR2 SYDVKM. The V and J ends lost 5 bases and 7 bases, in that order; junction bases with no gene match: 11. CDR3 in DNA: TGTGCCAGCAGTCGACTGGACAGGCCGGAGCAGCCCCAGCATTTT. It translates to CASSRLDRPEQPQHF. The whole variable domain, filled in from reference TRBV28 and TRBJ1-5, reads DVKVTQSSRYLVKRTGEKVFLECVQDMDHENMFWYRQDPGLGLRLIYFSYDVKMKEKGDIPEGYSVSREKKERFSLILESASTNQTSMYLCASSRLDRPEQPQHFGDGTRLSIL.

This clonotype was recorded at least ten times. The gene calls are TRBV5-4 and TRBJ2-7, with 9 nucleotides matching TRBD1. The CDR3 is 17 amino acids. Germline V gives CDR1 SGHNT, CDR2 YYREEE (reference sequence). Unmatched junction bases numbered 13, after V lost 3 bases and J lost 3 bases. The CDR3 is CASSSRPPGQGGYEQYF. CDR3 nucleotides: TGTGCCAGCAGCTCCCGTCCCCCGGGACAGGGAGGCTACGAGCAGTACTTC.

This clonotype was observed many times. This chain connects TRBV7-9 to TRBJ2-3; a possible D gene is TRBD2 (5 bases). The germline V gene encodes CDR1 SEHNR and CDR2 FQNEAQ (reference sequence). The CDR3 is made up of 13 amino acids. Trimming stripped 4 bases from V and 8 bases from J, with 13 bases between. CDR3 DNA sequence: TGTGCCAGCAGCTCCCTAGCTGGCAGTACGCAGTATTTT. This codes for CASSSLAGSTQYF.

A remark on this clonotype: A much larger clone lies a single base off, so this may be a read error. The CDR3 end shows no conserved phenylalanine or tryptophan, and so a read error is likely. This chain uses TRBV20-1 with TRBJ2-3; D perhaps matches TRBD2 (6 bases). This CDR3 spans 15 amino acids. With 4 bases removed from V and 0 bases from J, the gap between germline ends came to 14 bases. CDR1 and CDR2 (germline): DFQATT, SNEGSKA (reference sequence). CDR3 loop: CSAKASEASTDTQYY. DNA of the CDR3: TGCAGTGCTAAGGCTAGCGAGGCTAGCACAGATACGCAGTATTAT.

Only a few counts were recorded for this clonotype. The rearrangement uses TRBV11-2 and TRBJ1-1; D possibly corresponds to TRBD1 (5 bases). Trimming took 7 bases from V and 5 from J, leaving 20 bases between them. The CDR3 runs 15 residues. The germline V gene has CDR1 SGHAT and CDR2 FQNNGV. DNA for the CDR3: TGTGCCAGCACCCATGGGAGGCAGGGCGGGACTGAAGCTTTCTTT. Residues: CASTHGRQGGTEAFF.

A few counts support this clonotype. This chain links TRBV29-1 with TRBJ2-1; TRBD1 agrees at 10 bases. Per the germline V gene, CDR1 is SQVTM and CDR2 is ANQGSEA. This CDR3 comprises 14 residues. J gave up 4 bases and V 4 bases, and 4 bases lay outside the gene matches. The CDR3, as DNA: TGCAGCGTTGCCCGGGACAGGGGTTACAATGAGCAGTTCTTC. Encoded protein: CSVARDRGYNEQFF.

The chain links TRBV14 to TRBJ1-3; the D gene is possibly TRBD1 (6 bases). V gave up 4 bases and J gave up 5 bases, with 15 bases separating them. Germline V CDR1 and CDR2: SGHDN, FVKESK. The CDR3 is 15 amino acids. The CDR3 is CASSPDRPSRNTIYF. In DNA, the CDR3 is TGTGCCAGCAGCCCAGACAGGCCGTCCAGAAACACCATATATTTT.

This clonotype was seen repeatedly, ten times or more. The chain links TRBV5-8 to TRBJ2-1; possible D gene TRBD1, 5 bases. CDR3 size: 14 residues. V was cut by 4 bases and J by 6 bases, with 14 bases left in between. CDR1 is SGHTS, CDR2 YDEGEE, per germline. CDR3 sequence: CASSERGDLNEQFF. CDR3 nucleotides: TGTGCCAGCAGCGAAAGGGGCGACCTCAATGAGCAGTTCTTC.

The table lists this clonotype with many counts. The J gene is TRBJ1-4, the V gene TRBV7-9; TRBD1 matches 7 bases. The germline gives CDR1 SEHNR, CDR2 FQNEAQ (reference sequence). The CDR3 runs 14 residues. With 4 bases clipped from V and 2 bases from J, the junction kept 1 base outside the gene matches. The CDR3: CASSSTGTNEKLFF. CDR3 bases: TGTGCCAGCAGCTCGACAGGGACTAATGAAAAACTGTTTTTT.

This clonotype was found a few times. This chain links TRBV11-2 with TRBJ2-5; D is tentatively TRBD1 or TRBD2 (6 bases each). Per the germline V gene, CDR1 is SGHAT and CDR2 is FQNNGV. CDR3 length: 17 residues. V was clipped by 0 bases and J by 2 bases, with 16 bases between them. The chain's CDR3 is CASSLDLKGGLQETQYF. The DNA of the CDR3 is TGTGCCAGCAGCTTAGACCTGAAGGGGGGCCTTCAAGAGACCCAGTACTTC.

This clonotype was observed a handful of times. The chain joins TRBV5-5 to TRBJ2-5; 9 nucleotides agree with TRBD1. This CDR3 spans 14 amino acids. V lost 1 base, J lost 5 bases, and 3 bases stayed unmatched. Germline V gives CDR1 SGHKS, CDR2 YYEKEE (reference sequence). The CDR3 DNA sequence: TGTGCCAGCAGCTTGATGGGACAGGGTGAGACCCAGTACTTC. Amino acids: CASSLMGQGETQYF.

This clonotype occurred many times. The rearrangement joins TRBV12-3 or TRBV12-4 to TRBJ2-7; 10 positions match TRBD1. This CDR3 region has 16 residues. The V and J ends lost 6 bases and 5 bases, in that order; junction bases with no gene match: 13. This CDR3 is CASSLAGTGVLHEQYF. Written as DNA, the CDR3 is TGTGCCAGCAGCTTGGCAGGGACAGGGGTACTCCACGAGCAGTACTTC.

This clonotype showed up just a few times. The gene calls are TRBV9 and TRBJ2-7, with D possibly being TRBD1 (5 bases). The V gene's germline CDR1 is SGDLS and CDR2 YYNGEE. Trimming pared 7 bases from V and 3 bases from J, leaving 11 bases between. The CDR3 has 12 residues. CDR3 DNA sequence: TGTGCCAGCGGGTTACAGGACTACGAGCAGTACTTC. Translating gives CASGLQDYEQYF.

This chain joins TRBV29-1 and TRBJ2-2, with 15 bases lining up with TRBD2. Germline lookup yields CDR1 SQVTM and CDR2 ANQGSEA. With 3 bases clipped from V and 5 bases from J, the junction kept 1 base outside the gene matches. CDR3 length: 15 amino acids. As DNA, the CDR3 is TGCAGCGTTGACGGGACTAGCGGGGGGACCGGGGAGCTGTTTTTT. Residues: CSVDGTSGGTGELFF.

This chain links TRBV10-3 with TRBJ2-3, with a weak D call TRBD2 (6 bases). CDR3 length: 15 amino acids. V was clipped by 0 bases and J by 1 base, with 8 bases between them. Germline assignment: CDR1 ENHRY and CDR2 SYGVKD. CDR3 loop: CAISESGLRTDTQYF. The CDR3 DNA sequence: TGTGCCATCAGTGAGTCGGGACTTCGCACAGATACGCAGTATTTT.

This chain uses TRBV6-5 with TRBJ2-5; the match to TRBD2 covers 7 bases. Trimming cost V 5 bases and J 4 bases; bases outside gene matches: 10. The CDR3 is made up of 15 amino acids. In germline, CDR1 is MNHEY, CDR2 SVGAGI. This chain's CDR3 is CASSQQRGGRETQYF. In nucleotides, the CDR3 is TGTGCCAGCAGTCAACAGAGGGGAGGGAGAGAGACCCAGTACTTC.

The CDR3 is CASSLTPFRDLSGNTIYF. DNA of the CDR3: TGTGCCAGCAGTTTAACCCCCTTCAGGGATCTCTCTGGAAACACCATATATTTT. The chain is built from TRBV7-2 and TRBJ1-3; TRBD1 might be the D (5 bases). The CDR3 sequence is 18 residues long. Germline V gene data show CDR1 as SGHTA and CDR2 as FQGNSA. Trimming took off 6 bases at V and 0 bases at J, with 21 bases between the two ends.